These 19 T cell receptor beta chains originate from one sample sequenced in a study of Ad26.COV2.S vaccination and SARS-CoV-2 variants. As for treatment: around 19 received Ad26.COV2.S at low or high dose, single or two shots; a few received placebo; per-sample allocation not given. Following the first vaccine or placebo injection, samples were taken on day 63. Generated by immunoSEQ multiplex PCR, the TCRdb table keeps only in-frame clones and is missing some. This table has fewer than 500,000 clones, around 90% appearing once. The sample was peripheral blood, taken in a trial of Ad26.COV2.S vaccine versus placebo. Receptor source: a person between 18 and 60 years old who received the Ad26.COV2.S COVID-19 vaccine or a placebo.

The gene calls are TRBV6-5 and TRBJ2-1, with D uncertain. Between the trimmed V and J ends, which lost 6 bases and 7 bases, there was a span of 7 bases. CDR1 and CDR2 (germline): MNHEY, SVGAGI. There are 11 residues in the CDR3. Here the CDR3 reads CASSQANEQFF. The CDR3 region has the DNA TGTGCCAGCAGCCAAGCTAATGAGCAGTTCTTC.

This clone has a single count. The CDR3 protein is CASSYGQGRVNTEAFF. CDR3 nucleotide sequence: TGTGCCAGCAGTTACGGGCAGGGGCGGGTGAACACTGAAGCTTTCTTT. V is TRBV6-5 and J is TRBJ1-1, with TRBD1 as a possible D gene (6 bases). This CDR3 has 16 residues. Germline V gene sequence: CDR1 MNHEY, CDR2 SVGAGI. The V and J ends lost 2 bases and 0 bases respectively, with 13 bases between them.

This sequence joins TRBV5-6 and TRBJ2-7, with 7 bases identical to TRBD2. V was pared by 1 base and J by 3 bases, with 10 bases of the junction left unmatched. Per germline, CDR1 SGHDT and CDR2 YYEEEE. The CDR3 spans 16 residues. This CDR3 is CASSLWGGQAFYEQYF. The CDR3 nucleotides read TGTGCCAGCAGCTTGTGGGGGGGTCAAGCTTTCTACGAGCAGTACTTC.

The chain combines TRBV4-1 with TRBJ2-7, with no clear D. Germline V gene sequence: CDR1 MGHRA, CDR2 YSYEKL. V was pared by 2 bases and J by 2 bases, with 10 bases between. This CDR3 is built from 14 residues. The CDR3 DNA is TGCGCCAGCAGCCAATCTCTTACAGCCTACGAGCAGTACTTC. The encoded protein is CASSQSLTAYEQYF.

This clone was seen a handful of times. The chain links TRBV7-9 to TRBJ2-1; D is uncertain. Trimming took off 5 bases at V and 7 bases at J, with 15 bases between the two ends. The CDR3 loop spans 14 amino acids. CDR1 and CDR2 from the germline V gene are SEHNR and FQNEAQ (reference sequence). As DNA, the CDR3 is TGTGCCAGCAGCCGCACCATTCCCGATAATGAGCAGTTCTTC. This encodes CASSRTIPDNEQFF.

The J gene is TRBJ1-5, the V gene TRBV24-1, with D tentatively TRBD1 (5 bases). The ends were cut back, 3 bases at V and 1 base at J, with 12 bases in the middle. The CDR3 is 16 residues long. Germline V gene lookup returns CDR1 KGHDR and CDR2 SFDVKD. The CDR3 DNA reads TGTGCCACCAGTGATACTGACAGTCCCAGCAATCAGCCCCAGCATTTT. Translating it yields CATSDTDSPSNQPQHF.

The V call is TRBV2, the J call TRBJ2-7; D may correspond to TRBD1 or TRBD2 (5 bases each). The CDR3 length is 14 residues. The V and J ends lost 8 bases and 8 bases respectively, with 22 bases between them. Germline V gene sequence: CDR1 SNHLY, CDR2 FYNNEI. For the CDR3, the DNA is TGTGCCAGCTTCTCCGCCTTCGGGGCATTACAGCAGTACTTC. Its translation: CASFSAFGALQQYF.

This sequence joins TRBV4-1 and TRBJ2-7; TRBD2 might be the D (5 bases). V dropped 7 bases and J dropped 2 bases, with 15 bases sitting between them. Germline loops: CDR1 MGHRA, CDR2 YSYEKL. The CDR3 has 14 amino acids. CDR3 protein: CASTLDRGTYEQYF. In nucleotides, the CDR3 is TGCGCCAGCACTCTGGACCGGGGAACCTACGAGCAGTACTTC.

V is TRBV11-2 and J is TRBJ2-7; D is unclear. The ends were cut back, 6 bases at V and 5 bases at J, with 14 bases in the middle. CDR3 length: 13 residues. Germline V gene sequence: CDR1 SGHAT, CDR2 FQNNGV. In DNA, the CDR3 is TGTGCCAGCAGTCCGATGGTAGGAAACGAGCAGTACTTC. Protein sequence: CASSPMVGNEQYF.

V gene TRBV6-2 or TRBV6-3 combines with J gene TRBJ2-1; D perhaps matches TRBD2 (6 bases). This CDR3 has 17 amino acids. The germline gives CDR1 MNHEY, CDR2 SVGEGT. Trimming cost V 0 bases and J 6 bases, with 18 bases left between them. This chain's CDR3 is CASSYSKLARVINEQFF. The CDR3 region has the DNA TGTGCCAGCAGTTACTCGAAGCTAGCGCGGGTTATCAATGAGCAGTTCTTC.

This rearrangement joins TRBV6-5 to TRBJ1-1; perhaps TRBD1 as D (5 bases). This CDR3 is built from 14 residues. The V end was cut by 8 bases, the J end by 4 bases, with 17 bases between. CDR1 is MNHEY and CDR2 is SVGAGI in the germline V gene. DNA for the CDR3: TGTGCCAGCGCCCCCCCGGGGAGGGGCACTGAAGCTTTCTTT. Translated: CASAPPGRGTEAFF.

The chain is built from TRBV7-2 and TRBJ2-7, with TRBD1 as a possible D gene (5 bases). Germline V gives CDR1 SGHTA, CDR2 FQGNSA. The CDR3 extends over 16 amino acids. With 5 bases removed from V and 0 bases from J, the gap between germline ends came to 17 bases. CDR3 DNA sequence: TGTGCCAGCAGCCTAGGGGCCAGGATGAGCTCCTACGAGCAGTACTTC. Its translation is CASSLGARMSSYEQYF.

This clone was counted once. The V call is TRBV5-1, the J call TRBJ1-3; D ambiguous. The CDR3 contains 13 residues. CDR1 is SGHRS and CDR2 is YFSETQ in the germline V gene. The V end was cut by 7 bases, the J end by 3 bases, with 11 bases between. This chain's CDR3 is CASRPLFGNTIYF. The CDR3 DNA reads TGCGCCAGCCGGCCCCTCTTTGGAAACACCATATATTTT.

This chain connects TRBV7-3 to TRBJ2-7; TRBD2 might be the D (6 bases). This CDR3 contains 14 residues. The V and J ends lost 2 bases and 6 bases respectively, with 14 bases between them. Germline assignment: CDR1 SGHTA and CDR2 FQGTGA. The CDR3 is CASSLVHGRSEQYF. The CDR3 DNA follows: TGTGCCAGCAGCTTAGTGCACGGGAGAAGCGAGCAGTACTTC.

The chain has TRBV18 and TRBJ2-7; D might be TRBD1 or TRBD2, each matching 5 bases. With 2 bases removed from V and 6 bases from J, the gap between germline ends came to 11 bases. The CDR3 has 13 amino acids. Germline lookup yields CDR1 KGHSH and CDR2 LQKENI. DNA of the CDR3: TGTGCCAGCTCACCAAGAGAGGGGATCGAGCAGTACTTC. Its protein product is CASSPREGIEQYF.

J is TRBJ2-1 and V is TRBV29-1; D is possibly TRBD1 or TRBD2 (6 bases each). Germline CDR1 SQVTM, CDR2 ANQGSEA. This CDR3 comprises 15 residues. Trimming stripped 3 bases from V and 8 bases from J, with 20 bases between. This CDR3 is CSVDGGREKWDEQFF. CDR3 DNA: TGCAGCGTTGACGGGGGCAGGGAGAAATGGGATGAGCAGTTCTTC.

The V call is TRBV21-1, the J call TRBJ2-7; TRBD1 is taken as the D call from the table, unchecked against the DNA. TRBV21-1 is described as a pseudogene. This CDR3 spans 14 amino acids. This CDR3 reads CASSDRDRSHEQYF. CDR3 coding DNA: TGTGCCAGCAGCGACCGGGACAGGAGTCACGAGCAGTACTTC.

This clone appeared a single time. The rearrangement joins TRBV5-4 to TRBJ1-1; 7 nucleotides align to TRBD1. This CDR3 region has 17 residues. CDR1 is SGHNT, CDR2 YYREEE, per germline (reference sequence). The ends lost 0 bases at V and 1 base at J; junction bases unmatched: 9. The CDR3 region is CASSLEGAIIQNTEAFF. The CDR3 DNA follows: TGTGCCAGCAGCTTGGAGGGGGCGATTATTCAGAACACTGAAGCTTTCTTT. The full variable domain, with the rest looked up from reference TRBV5-4 and TRBJ1-1, is ETGVTQSPTHLIKTRGQQVTLRCSSQSGHNTVSWYQQALGQGPQFIFQYYREEENGRGNFPPRFSGLQFPNYSSELNVNALELDDSALYLCASSLEGAIIQNTEAFFGQGTRLTVV.

A note on this clone: Other DNA variants within this sample encode the same CDR3. The chain uses TRBV7-2 and TRBJ1-5, with 7 bases fitting TRBD1. Germline V gene data show CDR1 as SGHTA and CDR2 as FQGNSA. The trim removed 1 base at V and 4 bases at J, leaving 4 bases unmatched. There are 15 residues in the CDR3. In nucleotides, the CDR3 is TGTGCCAGCAGCTTAGTAGCAGGGGGGAATCAGCCCCAGCATTTT. It yields the protein CASSLVAGGNQPQHF.